These 7 T cell receptor beta chains were all obtained from the same sample, sequenced in a study of molecular identifiers for immune sequencing clone quantification. From the PCR reads, TCRdb called clonotypes with MiXCR, one entry per CDR3 protein. The profile shows about 640,000 distinct CDR3 sequences, around 20% of them singletons. What was sequenced was naive CD8+ T cells from blood, with Jurkat cell RNA spiked in. Subset in this sample: FACS-sorted CD8+CD4-CCR7+CD45RA+ naive T cells. These receptors were collected from a human donor in good health. Some libraries in this study had Jurkat cell RNA spiked in.

This clonotype showed up many times. This chain uses TRBV12-3 or TRBV12-4 with TRBJ2-3, with 7 bases identical to TRBD1. The V segment lost 6 bases and the J segment 5 bases; nucleotides outside the gene matches: 14. The CDR3 has 16 amino acids. The CDR3 reads CASRSQRTGAGDTQYF. Written as DNA, the CDR3 is TGTGCCAGCAGATCCCAGAGAACAGGGGCAGGAGATACGCAGTATTTT.

There are many counts of this clonotype. The CDR3 is CASSFLSPNTGELFF. Here the CDR3 DNA reads TGTGCCAGCAGCTTTTTATCTCCGAACACCGGGGAGCTGTTTTTT. The V and J genes are TRBV5-4 and TRBJ2-2; D unresolved. This CDR3 comprises 15 residues. Germline V lookup: CDR1 SGHNT, CDR2 YYREEE (reference sequence). Trimming removed 2 bases at V and 0 bases at J, with 8 bases between.

Only a few counts were recorded for this clonotype. The chain carries TRBV2 and TRBJ2-1, with 7 bases matching TRBD1. CDR1 SNHLY and CDR2 FYNNEI come from the germline V gene. The J segment lost 1 base and the V segment lost 3 bases, leaving 9 bases of the junction unmatched. This CDR3 is built from 17 residues. The CDR3 sequence: CASSDPKDRASYNEQFF. In DNA, the CDR3 is TGTGCCAGCAGTGACCCTAAAGACAGGGCATCCTACAATGAGCAGTTCTTC.

The J gene is TRBJ1-1, the V gene TRBV30, with TRBD1 identical over 10 bases. CDR3 length: 14 residues. V lost 7 bases to trimming and J lost 0 bases; unmatched junction nucleotides: 5. The V gene's germline CDR1 is GTSNPN and CDR2 SVGIG (reference sequence). CDR3 region: CASWDRGLNTEAFF. DNA for the CDR3: TGTGCCTCTTGGGACAGGGGCCTGAACACTGAAGCTTTCTTT.

On this clonotype itself: This may arise from a read error, as a much more abundant clone is one base away. The V gene is TRBV6-2 or TRBV6-3, the J gene TRBJ1-5; 10 bases align to TRBD1. The ends lost 5 bases at V and 5 bases at J; junction bases unmatched: 6. The CDR3 length is 15 residues. The germline gives CDR1 MNHEY, CDR2 SVGEGT. The CDR3 region is CASSQTGTGDQPQHF. Here the CDR3 DNA reads TGTGCCAGCAGTCAAACTGGGACAGGGGATCAGCCCCAGCATTTT.

This clonotype was seen at least ten times. One end of the junction varies from germline; a read error may be responsible. The chain links TRBV29-1 to TRBJ2-1; possibly TRBD2 for D (6 bases). The length of the CDR3 is 8 residues. Per the germline V gene, CDR1 is SQVTM and CDR2 is ANQGSEA. Written as DNA, the CDR3 is TGCAGCGTATCCGGGGGATCCTTC. This gives the protein CSVSGGSF.

This clonotype was counted many times. V is TRBV12-3 or TRBV12-4 and J is TRBJ2-2; no definite D call. Trimming stripped 2 bases from V and 8 bases from J, with 12 bases between. The CDR3 extends over 14 amino acids. CDR3 amino acids: CASSLSIQRGELFF. The CDR3 nucleotides are TGTGCCAGCAGTTTATCGATCCAAAGGGGGGAGCTGTTTTTT.